This T cell receptor beta chain was documented in a study of PD-L1 blockade in urothelial cancer. On the study more broadly: Timepoints chosen for blood analysis were 3 weeks (second dose) and 6 weeks after treatment start.

Patients each gave 1 to 8 samples, pretreatment and on-treatment. The V gene end was trimmed by 5 bases and the J gene end by 1 base; junction bases not matched to a gene: 3. Looked up from germline, CDR1 is SGHNT and CDR2 is YENEEA. This CDR3 spans 14 amino acids. Produced via immunoSEQ multiplex PCR; TCRdb's table is partial and in-frame only. This sample has tens of thousands of clones, with just over 85% found just once. Specimen: PBMCs, collected around atezolizumab (anti-PD-L1) treatment. This sequence joins TRBV11-3 and TRBJ2-7, with TRBD1 identical over 9 bases. The origin of this receptor is a man aged 50-59 years with urothelial cancer. The CDR3: CASSLDRGSYEQYF. The CDR3, as DNA: TGTGCCAGCAGCCTCGACAGGGGGTCCTACGAGCAGTACTTC.